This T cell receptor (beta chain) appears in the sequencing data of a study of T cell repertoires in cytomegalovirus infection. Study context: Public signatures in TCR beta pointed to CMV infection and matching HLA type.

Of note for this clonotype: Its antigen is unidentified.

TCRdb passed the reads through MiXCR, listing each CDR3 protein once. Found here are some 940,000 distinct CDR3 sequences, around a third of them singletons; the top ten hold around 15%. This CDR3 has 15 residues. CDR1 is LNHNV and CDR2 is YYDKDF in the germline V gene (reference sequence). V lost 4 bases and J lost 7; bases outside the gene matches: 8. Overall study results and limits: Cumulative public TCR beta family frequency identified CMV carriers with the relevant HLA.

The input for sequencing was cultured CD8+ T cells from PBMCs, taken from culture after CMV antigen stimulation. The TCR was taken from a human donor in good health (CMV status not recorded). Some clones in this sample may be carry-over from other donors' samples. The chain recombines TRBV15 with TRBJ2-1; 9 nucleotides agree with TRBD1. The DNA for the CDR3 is TGTGCCACCAGCATAAGGAGACAGGGGGGAAATGAGCAGTTCTTC. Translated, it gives CATSIRRQGGNEQFF. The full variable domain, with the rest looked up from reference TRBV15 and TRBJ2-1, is DAMVIQNPRYQVTQFGKPVTLSCSQTLNHNVMYWYQQKSSQAPKLLFHYYDKDFNNEADTPDNFQSRRPNTSFCFLDIRSPGLGDTAMYLCATSIRRQGGNEQFFGPGTRLTVL.